This T cell receptor beta chain was retrieved from a study of vaccination and CD4 T cells after COVID-19. Study information: Stimuli were overlapping spike peptide pools of SARS-CoV-2 and three common cold coronaviruses (HCoV-NL63, HCoV-OC43, HCoV-229E). Researchers treated control cultures with a CEFX pool, an HIV-1 Nef pool, or no peptide. Findings and caveats of the study: For SARS-CoV-2-reactive clonotypes, the median went from about 20 to 38, a nonsignificant increase.

Sample treatment: roughly 10-day PBMC culture with coronavirus spike peptide pools or control peptides (ViraFEST assay). V dropped 10 bases and J dropped 10; count of bases not matched to a gene: 10. From germline, CDR1 is SNHLY and CDR2 FYNNEI. The CDR3 extends over 12 amino acids. In this sample, this clonotype turned up a few times. Antigen: not known. Cultured CD4+ T cell DNA was sequenced using the Oncomine TCR Beta short-read assay. DNA came from CD4+ T cells after culture. TCRdb analysed the PCR reads with MiXCR anew, one entry per CDR3 protein. Here the sample spans about 16,000 distinct CDR3 sequences, roughly half being singletons.

Specimen: CD4+ T cells from blood, cultured in vitro, collected before SARS-CoV-2 vaccination. This clonotype was obtained from a human donor who had recovered from COVID-19. This rearrangement joins TRBV2 to TRBJ1-2, with 9 bases aligning to TRBD1. DNA of the CDR3: TGTGCCACCCTAGGGGGACAGGGAATCTACACCTTC. Protein sequence: CATLGGQGIYTF.